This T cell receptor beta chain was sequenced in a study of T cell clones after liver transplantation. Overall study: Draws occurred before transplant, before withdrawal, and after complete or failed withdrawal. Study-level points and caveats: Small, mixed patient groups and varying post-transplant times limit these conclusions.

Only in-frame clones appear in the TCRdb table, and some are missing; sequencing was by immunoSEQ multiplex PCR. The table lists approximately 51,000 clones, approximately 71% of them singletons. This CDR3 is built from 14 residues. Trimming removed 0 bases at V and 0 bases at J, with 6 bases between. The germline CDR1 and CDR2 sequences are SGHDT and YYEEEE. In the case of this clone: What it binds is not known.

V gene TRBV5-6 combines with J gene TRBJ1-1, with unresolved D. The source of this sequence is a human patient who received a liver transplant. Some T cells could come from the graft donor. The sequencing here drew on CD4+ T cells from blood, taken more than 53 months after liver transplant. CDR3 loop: CASSLGRVNTEAFF. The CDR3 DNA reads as TGTGCCAGCAGCTTGGGGCGAGTGAACACTGAAGCTTTCTTT.